Below, 5 T cell receptor beta chains from the same sample are listed, as sequenced in a study of T cell repertoires and leukemia-associated antigens. These receptors are not linked to any known antigen. From the 5' RACE reads, TCRdb called clonotypes with MiXCR, one entry per CDR3 protein. The sample consists of roughly 15,000 distinct CDR3 sequences, 30% to 40% of them appearing once. Material for sequencing was CD3+ T cells sorted from blood and cultured. These receptors all stem from a female donor in good health.

This clonotype was counted a few times. The chain carries TRBV9 and TRBJ2-1; D gene uncertain. The CDR3 extends over 16 amino acids. The germline V gene encodes CDR1 SGDLS and CDR2 YYNGEE. Between the trimmed V and J ends, which lost 4 bases and 0 bases, there was a span of 14 bases. The CDR3 protein is CASSPSGFSSYNEQFF. CDR3 DNA: TGTGCCAGCAGCCCCTCCGGTTTCAGCTCCTACAATGAGCAGTTCTTC.

This clonotype was seen a few times. V is TRBV5-6 and J is TRBJ2-7; D gene ambiguous. V lost 4 bases and J lost 5, with 7 bases in between. Per germline, CDR1 SGHDT and CDR2 YYEEEE. CDR3 length: 11 residues. The CDR3 region is CASSPLNEQYF. CDR3 sequence (DNA): TGTGCCAGCAGCCCCCTCAACGAGCAGTACTTC.

As concerns this clonotype: One end of the junction varies from germline; a read error may be responsible. The gene calls are TRBV29-1 and TRBJ2-1; D remains ambiguous. There are 13 residues in the CDR3. In germline, CDR1 is SQVTM, CDR2 ANQGSEA. The CDR3 sequence is CSIEAFAYNEQFF. The CDR3 nucleotides read TGCAGCATTGAGGCGTTCGCCTACAACGAGCAGTTCTTC.

As regards this clonotype: At one boundary the junction diverges from the germline segment, which might be a read error. The CDR3 bases are TGTACCATCGGTGCGGGGGCGGGAGCAGATACGCAGTATTTT. Encoded protein: CTIGAGAGADTQYF. The chain carries TRBV10-3 and TRBJ2-3, with D possibly being TRBD2 (7 bases). CDR3 size: 14 residues. Germline CDR1 ENHRY, CDR2 SYGVKD.

This clonotype rates as medium-sized. J is TRBJ2-7 and V is TRBV25-1, with a weak D call TRBD1 (5 bases). CDR1 MGHDK and CDR2 SYGVNS come from the germline V gene. V gave up 0 bases and J gave up 3 bases, with 6 bases separating them. This CDR3 region has 13 residues. The CDR3 sequence is CASSEYRDYEQYF. Here the CDR3 DNA reads TGTGCCAGCAGTGAATACAGGGACTACGAGCAGTACTTC.